The rows below give T cell receptor beta chains drawn from one sample of a study of cytomegalovirus exposure and HLA in healthy donors. TCRdb keeps only in-frame clones here, not all; method: immunoSEQ multiplex PCR. The data hold about 75,000 clones, with roughly 84% observed a single time. The sample consisted of PBMCs. The receptor source for this set is a man in his sixties or seventies in good health and CMV-seropositive. Each CDR3 is given with its conserved first and last residue. The order of the fields is J gene, V gene, CDR3 protein.

TRBJ2-1,TRBV28,CASSKLGGLARSSYNEQFF
TRBJ2-7,TRBV12-5,CASGQDTYEQYF
TRBJ2-6,TRBV16,CASSQSTGAGANVLTF
TRBJ1-2,TRBV5-1,CASSQGQEFYGYTF
TRBJ1-2,TRBV28,CASSLGTNYGYTF
TRBJ1-1,TRBV28,CASSLSQVNTEAFF
TRBJ1-1,TRBV18,CASSREQGNTEAFF
TRBJ2-3,TRBV5-4,CASSFFTGGLTDTQYF
TRBJ1-5,TRBV4-1,CASSQDWQSNQPQHF
TRBJ2-2,TRBV4-1,CASSQDNVVAGASGELFF
TRBJ2-7,TRBV7-9,CASSLSPSLDEQYF
TRBJ2-7,TRBV18,CASSLGDSTYEQYF
TRBJ1-2,TRBV10-3,CAIRGDSVYGYTF
TRBJ1-5,TRBV6-1,CASSEEGPGPGQPQHF
TRBJ2-1,TRBV5-1,CASSLVQSSYNEQFF
TRBJ2-3,TRBV7-3,CASSRDSYTDTQYF
TRBJ2-5,TRBV5-6,CASSSLAGATETQYF
TRBJ2-7,TRBV11-2,CASSPTSGGHEQYF
TRBJ1-1,TRBV19,CASSIDDRNTEAFF
TRBJ2-7,TRBV15,CATSRTVNYEQYF
TRBJ2-1,TRBV5-1,CASSLQTSSYNEQFF
TRBJ2-7,TRBV6-4,CASSVRDSFWSEQYF
TRBJ2-1,TRBV10-1,CASSETVPYNEQFF
TRBJ2-7,TRBV7-9,CASSSTGYEQYF
TRBJ1-2,TRBV18,CASSPPTGSDYGYTF
TRBJ2-7,TRBV4-1,CASSQVSGRTGVGEQYF
TRBJ2-7,TRBV10-3,CATRGGLYEQYF